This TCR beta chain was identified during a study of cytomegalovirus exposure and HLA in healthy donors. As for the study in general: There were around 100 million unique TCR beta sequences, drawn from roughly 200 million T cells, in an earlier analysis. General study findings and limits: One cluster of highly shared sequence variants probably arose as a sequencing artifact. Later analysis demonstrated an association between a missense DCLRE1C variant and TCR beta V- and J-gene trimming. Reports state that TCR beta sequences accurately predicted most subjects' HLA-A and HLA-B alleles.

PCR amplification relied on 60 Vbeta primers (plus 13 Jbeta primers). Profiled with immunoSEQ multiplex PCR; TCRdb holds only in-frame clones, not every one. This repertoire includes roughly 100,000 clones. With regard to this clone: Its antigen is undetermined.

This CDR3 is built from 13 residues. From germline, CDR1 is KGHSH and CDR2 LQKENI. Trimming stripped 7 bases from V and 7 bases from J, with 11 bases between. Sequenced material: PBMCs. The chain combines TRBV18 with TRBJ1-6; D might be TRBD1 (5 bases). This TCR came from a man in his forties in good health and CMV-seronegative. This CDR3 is CASLTDLNSPLHF. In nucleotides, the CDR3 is TGTGCCAGCTTGACAGACCTCAATTCACCCCTCCACTTT. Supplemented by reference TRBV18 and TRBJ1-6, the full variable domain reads NAGVMQNPRHLVRRRGQEARLRCSPMKGHSHVYWYRQLPEEGLKFMVYLQKENIIDESGMPKERFSAEFPKEGPSILRIQQVVRGDSAAYFCASLTDLNSPLHFGNGTRLTVT.